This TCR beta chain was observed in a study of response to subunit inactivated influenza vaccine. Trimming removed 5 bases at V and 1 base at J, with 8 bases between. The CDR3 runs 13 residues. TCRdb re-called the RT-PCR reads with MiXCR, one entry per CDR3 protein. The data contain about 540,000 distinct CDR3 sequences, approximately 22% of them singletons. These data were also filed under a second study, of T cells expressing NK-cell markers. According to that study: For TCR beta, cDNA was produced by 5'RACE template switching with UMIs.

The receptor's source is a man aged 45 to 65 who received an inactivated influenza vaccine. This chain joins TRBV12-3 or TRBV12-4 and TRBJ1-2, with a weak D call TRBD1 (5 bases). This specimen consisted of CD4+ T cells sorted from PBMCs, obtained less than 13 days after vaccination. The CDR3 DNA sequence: TGTGCCAGCAGTATACAGGATAACTATGGCTACACCTTC. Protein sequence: CASSIQDNYGYTF.